This TCR beta chain was obtained from a study of cytomegalovirus exposure and HLA in healthy donors. Vbeta (60) and Jbeta (13) primers were used in the PCR. Clones were read by immunoSEQ multiplex PCR, and TCRdb kept only the in-frame ones, dropping some. Of roughly 100,000 clones in the sample, about four fifths were seen once. Source material: PBMCs. This receptor was obtained from a young man in good health and CMV-seronegative.

The CDR3 here is CASSLQAGTTEAFF. The CDR3 bases are TGTGCCAGCAGTCTTCAGGCGGGTACCACTGAAGCTTTCTTT. The chain joins TRBV2 to TRBJ1-1; D call uncertain. CDR1 is SNHLY, CDR2 FYNNEI, per germline. The length of the CDR3 is 14 residues. Trimming left V 5 bases short and J 4 bases short, with 14 bases between.